Listed below are T cell receptor beta chains from one sample, sequenced in a study of T cell repertoires in cytomegalovirus infection. MiXCR, applied by TCRdb to the reads, yields one record per CDR3 protein. The sample has around 85,000 distinct CDR3 sequences, roughly 44% seen once. No antigen has been assigned to these receptors. The input for sequencing was CD8+ T cells from cultured PBMCs, taken from culture after CMV antigen stimulation. Every receptor here comes from a human donor in good health (CMV status not recorded). Some clones in this sample may be carry-over from other donors' samples. CDR3s include the opening cysteine and the closing phenylalanine or tryptophan. A D gene is named only where the DNA matches it firmly. Clone size appears in some rows only: once, few, many, or a class for an expanded clone.

abundance,v_gene,j_gene,d_gene,CDR3nt,CDR3aa
few,TRBV11-2,TRBJ2-5,TRBD2,TGTGCCAGCAGCTTCCCGACCCTTGGCCTTGGACTAGCGGGGGGGTACCAAGAGACCCAGTACTTC,CASSFPTLGLGLAGGYQETQYF
-,TRBV10-3,TRBJ2-2,-,TGTGCCATCAAAGGTATACAGGGTGAAACCGGGGAGCTGTTTTTT,CAIKGIQGETGELFF
few,TRBV5-6,TRBJ2-4,-,TGTGCCAGCAGCTCCAGTAACATTCAGTACTTC,CASSSSNIQYF
-,TRBV6-6,TRBJ2-3,-,TGTGCCAGCAGTTACTCTCGGGGGGATACGCAGTATTTT,CASSYSRGDTQYF
-,TRBV6-5,TRBJ2-3,-,TGTGCCAGCAGTTACTCGGTCGGGGGCACAGATACGCAGTATTTT,CASSYSVGGTDTQYF
-,TRBV7-9,TRBJ2-7,-,TGTGCCAGCAGCCACCGGGACACCTCCTACGAGCAGTACTTC,CASSHRDTSYEQYF
-,TRBV6-1,TRBJ2-7,-,TGTGCCATCTTAGACGGGACAACCTACGAGCAGTACTTC,CAILDGTTYEQYF
many,TRBV7-8,TRBJ2-7,TRBD2,TGTGCCAGCAGCTTATCGGGCGGGAGGGTATCCTACGAGCAGTACTTC,CASSLSGGRVSYEQYF
-,TRBV6-6,TRBJ1-2,-,TGTGCCAGCAGTTACCGCGCCGGACAGTATGGCTACACCTTC,CASSYRAGQYGYTF
-,TRBV7-6,TRBJ2-7,-,TGTGCCAGCAGCTTGGAGGGACGGTCCTACGAGCAGTACTTC,CASSLEGRSYEQYF
few,TRBV7-8,TRBJ1-1,-,TGTGCCAGCAGCTTGTCTCCCAGGACTGAAGCTTTCTTT,CASSLSPRTEAFF
-,TRBV7-9,TRBJ1-1,-,TGTGCCAGCAGCCCCGAGGGCAGGGCGAACACTGAAGCTTTCTTT,CASSPEGRANTEAFF
-,TRBV7-2,TRBJ2-5,-,TGTGCCAGCAGCCCTTTCTCAGGGCCAAGGTGGCCCCAGTACTTC,CASSPFSGPRWPQYF
few,TRBV7-3,TRBJ2-7,TRBD1,TGTGCCAGCAGCTTGGACAGGGGGTCCTACGAGCAGTACTTC,CASSLDRGSYEQYF
many,TRBV7-8,TRBJ2-3,TRBD2,TGTGCCAGCAGCTTAGAGGGTCGGGTTGGCGGGAGGAGCACAGATACGCAGTATTTT,CASSLEGRVGGRSTDTQYF
-,TRBV6-1,TRBJ1-1,-,TGTGCCAGCAGATCGACTGGGACTGAAGCTTTCTTT,CASRSTGTEAFF
-,TRBV27,TRBJ1-2,TRBD1,TGTGCCAGCAGTTTAAGGGGACAGGGGGTTGTTGGCTACACCTTC,CASSLRGQGVVGYTF
-,TRBV11-2,TRBJ2-7,TRBD1,TGTGCCAGCAGCTTAGCAGGGGACAGGACTTTTTACGAGCAGTACTTC,CASSLAGDRTFYEQYF
few,TRBV12-3/TRBV12-4,TRBJ1-5,TRBD1,TGTGCCAGCAGTCCATCATACAGGGGGCAGCCCCAGCATTTT,CASSPSYRGQPQHF
-,TRBV6-6,TRBJ2-7,-,TGTGCCAGCAGTTACTCCGGCTCTACCTACGAGCAGTACTTC,CASSYSGSTYEQYF
-,TRBV7-3,TRBJ2-7,TRBD1,TGTGCCAGCAGCCCGAACCGGGACAGTCCCTACGAGCAGTACTTC,CASSPNRDSPYEQYF
-,TRBV14,TRBJ1-1,TRBD1,TGTGCCAGCAGCCCGGACAGGGGGCTTACTGAAGCTTTCTTT,CASSPDRGLTEAFF
many,TRBV7-9,TRBJ2-2,-,TGTGCCAGCAGCTTAGCGGAGCTGTTTTTT,CASSLAELFF
-,TRBV11-2,TRBJ1-5,-,TGTGCCAGCAGCTTAGATCAGGAATCCTACTTCTCCGATAGCAATCAGCCCCAGCATTTT,CASSLDQESYFSDSNQPQHF
few,TRBV11-2,TRBJ2-5,-,TGTGCCAGCAGTCCGGGGGGCGGGGAGACCCAGTACTTC,CASSPGGGETQYF
few,TRBV4-2,TRBJ2-7,TRBD1,TGTGCCAGCAGCCAAAGAGTATCGACAGGGAACTACGAGCAGTACTTC,CASSQRVSTGNYEQYF
few,TRBV20-1,TRBJ1-5,TRBD1,TGCAGTGCTCAAGATCCGGGACAGGGGGTCAATCAGCCCCAGCATTTT,CSAQDPGQGVNQPQHF
few,TRBV4-1,TRBJ2-1,TRBD2,TGCGCCAGCAGCCAAGACGGCGCGGGAGGATACTCCTACAATGAGCAGTTCTTC,CASSQDGAGGYSYNEQFF
-,TRBV7-8,TRBJ2-3,-,TGTGCCAGCAGCTTAGATGGGAGGGGGGCAGATACGCAGTATTTT,CASSLDGRGADTQYF
many,TRBV7-6,TRBJ2-3,TRBD2,TGTGCCAGCAGCTCGGGGGGGCCGACAGATACGCAGTATTTT,CASSSGGPTDTQYF
-,TRBV12-3/TRBV12-4,TRBJ2-7,TRBD2,TGTGCCAGCAGCTTTCTAGCGGGGGGGCTCTACGAGCAGTACTTC,CASSFLAGGLYEQYF
few,TRBV7-9,TRBJ1-1,TRBD1,TGTGCCAGCAGCTCACAGGGGATGAACACTGAAGCTTTCTTT,CASSSQGMNTEAFF
-,TRBV28,TRBJ1-1,-,TGTGCCAGCAGTCCTTTAGAGGTTGGGGGAACGGGGAACACTGAAGCTTTCTTT,CASSPLEVGGTGNTEAFF
-,TRBV11-2,TRBJ2-5,-,TGTGCCAGCAGCTTAGGGGTGGGTGTGGAGACCCAGTACTTC,CASSLGVGVETQYF
-,TRBV27,TRBJ2-4,-,TGTGCCAGCTCCCAAGGGACCAAAAACATTCAGTACTTC,CASSQGTKNIQYF
-,TRBV15,TRBJ1-5,-,TGTGCCACCAGCAGAGATTTGGGGGGCAATCAGCCCCAGCATTTT,CATSRDLGGNQPQHF
-,TRBV28,TRBJ1-1,-,TGTGCCAGCAGTTTTTTAGGGCCAAACACTGAAGCTTTCTTT,CASSFLGPNTEAFF
-,TRBV15,TRBJ2-6,-,TGTGCCACCAGTTTAGGGATCTCTGGGGCCAACGTCCTGACTTTC,CATSLGISGANVLTF
few,TRBV27,TRBJ1-5,-,TGTGCCAGCAGACTACAGGGAGGCAATCAGCCCCAGCATTTT,CASRLQGGNQPQHF
once,TRBV27,TRBJ2-7,-,TGTGCCAGCAGTCCCCGGGGGAACGAGCAGTACTTC,CASSPRGNEQYF
-,TRBV28,TRBJ2-7,-,TGTGCCAGCAGCCATAACAAAGTCGGTCTTTCGGGGCAGTACTTC,CASSHNKVGLSGQYF
-,TRBV7-9,TRBJ2-5,TRBD2,TGTGCCAGCAGCCGCGAGCGGGGGGGCCAAGAGACCCAGTACTTC,CASSRERGGQETQYF
few,TRBV11-1,TRBJ2-1,TRBD2,TGTGCCAGCAGCCCGGGAGGGGAAGGACCTCTCTTCTCCTACAATGAGCAGTTCTTC,CASSPGGEGPLFSYNEQFF
-,TRBV28,TRBJ2-7,-,TGTGCCAGCAGCCCTCACCAACAGGACGAGCAGTACTTC,CASSPHQQDEQYF
few,TRBV27,TRBJ2-1,TRBD1,TGTGCCAGCAGCGCTCGTCCGGGACAGGGGGCGACGGGGCAGTTCTTC,CASSARPGQGATGQFF
-,TRBV19,TRBJ2-3,-,TGTGCCAGTAGCTGGGGCGCTGGATATACGCAGTATTTT,CASSWGAGYTQYF
many,TRBV4-1,TRBJ1-3,-,TGCGCCAGCAGCCAATCCAGCTTCTCTGGAAACACCATATATTTT,CASSQSSFSGNTIYF
-,TRBV12-3/TRBV12-4,TRBJ2-7,TRBD2,TGTGCCAGCACCCCGGGAGGGTACGAGCAGTACTTC,CASTPGGYEQYF
-,TRBV2,TRBJ1-1,-,TGTGCCAGCAGTGCCCGACAGGTTGAAGCTTTCTTT,CASSARQVEAFF
-,TRBV4-1,TRBJ1-2,-,TGCGCCAGCAGCCAAGAGGAGCGCAGAGGGATCATAGTCTATGGCTACACCTTC,CASSQEERRGIIVYGYTF
-,TRBV19,TRBJ1-1,-,TGTGCCAGTAGTATCGGGGGGGCCTTCACTGAAGCTTTCTTT,CASSIGGAFTEAFF
few,TRBV11-2,TRBJ2-1,TRBD2,TGTGCCAGCAGCTTAGGACGCAGCGGGATTATAAATGAGCAGTTCTTC,CASSLGRSGIINEQFF
few,TRBV5-6,TRBJ2-2,-,TGTGCCAGCAGCTTACCACCTGGAGACACCGGGGAGCTGTTTTTT,CASSLPPGDTGELFF
-,TRBV12-3/TRBV12-4,TRBJ2-7,-,TGTGCCAGCAGTTCCCTCCTTGGACAGCTGAGCTCCTACGAGCAGTACTTC,CASSSLLGQLSSYEQYF
few,TRBV29-1,TRBJ2-7,TRBD2,TGCAGCGTTGAGGGACTAGCGTCTCCCGAGGGGACCTACGAGCAGTACTTC,CSVEGLASPEGTYEQYF
-,TRBV7-2,TRBJ1-3,-,TGTGCCAGCGCGTCGGGCAGCAGCTCTGGAAACACCATATATTTT,CASASGSSSGNTIYF
-,TRBV7-3,TRBJ2-1,-,TGTGCCAGCAGTAGGGGTGGTCCCGAGCAGTTCTTC,CASSRGGPEQFF
once,TRBV5-6,TRBJ2-3,TRBD2,TGTGCCAGCAGCTTGGAGCTAGCGGGAATTGGTACGCAGTATTTT,CASSLELAGIGTQYF
-,TRBV28,TRBJ2-3,-,TGTGCCAGCAGTTTCTCGGAACTGAGCACAGATACGCAGTATTTT,CASSFSELSTDTQYF